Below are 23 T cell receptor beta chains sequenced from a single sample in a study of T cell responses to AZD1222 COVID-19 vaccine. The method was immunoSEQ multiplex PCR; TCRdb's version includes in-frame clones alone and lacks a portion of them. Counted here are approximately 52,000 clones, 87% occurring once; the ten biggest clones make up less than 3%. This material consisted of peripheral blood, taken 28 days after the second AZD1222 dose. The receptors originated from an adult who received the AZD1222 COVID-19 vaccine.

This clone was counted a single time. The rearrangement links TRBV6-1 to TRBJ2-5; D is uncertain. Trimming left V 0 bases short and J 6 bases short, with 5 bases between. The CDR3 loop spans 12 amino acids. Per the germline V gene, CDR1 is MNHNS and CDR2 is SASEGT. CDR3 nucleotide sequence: TGTGCCAGCAGTGAAGCGCGAAAGACCCAGTACTTC. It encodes CASSEARKTQYF.

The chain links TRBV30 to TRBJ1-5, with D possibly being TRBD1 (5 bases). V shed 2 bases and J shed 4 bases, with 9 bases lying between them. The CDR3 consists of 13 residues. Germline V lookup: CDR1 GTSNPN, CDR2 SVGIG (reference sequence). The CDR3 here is CAWSHGANQPQHF. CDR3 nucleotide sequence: TGTGCCTGGAGTCACGGGGCGAATCAGCCCCAGCATTTT.

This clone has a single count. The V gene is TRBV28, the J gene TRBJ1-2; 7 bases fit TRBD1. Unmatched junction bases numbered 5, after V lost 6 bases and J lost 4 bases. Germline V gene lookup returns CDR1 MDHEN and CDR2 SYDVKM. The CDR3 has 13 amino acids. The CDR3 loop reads CASREKGAYGYTF. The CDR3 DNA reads TGTGCCAGCAGAGAGAAGGGGGCCTATGGCTACACCTTC.

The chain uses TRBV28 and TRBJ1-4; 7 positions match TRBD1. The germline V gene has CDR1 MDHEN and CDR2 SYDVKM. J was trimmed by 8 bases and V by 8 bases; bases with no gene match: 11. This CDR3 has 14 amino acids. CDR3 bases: TGTGCCAGCCGCCCCGACAGGGCCCACGAAAAACTGTTTTTT. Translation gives CASRPDRAHEKLFF.

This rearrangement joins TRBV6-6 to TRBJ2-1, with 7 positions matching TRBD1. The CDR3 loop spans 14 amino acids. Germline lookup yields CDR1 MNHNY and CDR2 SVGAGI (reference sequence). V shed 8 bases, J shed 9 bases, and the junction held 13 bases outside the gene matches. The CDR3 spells CASRVVDRVTEQFF. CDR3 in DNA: TGTGCCAGCCGGGTAGTAGACAGGGTAACTGAGCAGTTCTTC.

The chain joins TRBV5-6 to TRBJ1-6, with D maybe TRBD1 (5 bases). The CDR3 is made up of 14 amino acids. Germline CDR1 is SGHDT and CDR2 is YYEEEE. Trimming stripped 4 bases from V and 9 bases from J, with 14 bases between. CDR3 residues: CASSPPGPISPLHF. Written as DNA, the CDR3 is TGTGCCAGCAGCCCGCCGGGGCCAATTTCACCCCTCCACTTT.

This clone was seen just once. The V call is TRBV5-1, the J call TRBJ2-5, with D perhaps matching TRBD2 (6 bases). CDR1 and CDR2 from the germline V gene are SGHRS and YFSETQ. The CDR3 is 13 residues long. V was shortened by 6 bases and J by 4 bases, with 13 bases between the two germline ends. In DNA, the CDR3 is TGCGCCAGCACCCCGGGGGTGGGAGAGACCCAGTACTTC. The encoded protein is CASTPGVGETQYF.

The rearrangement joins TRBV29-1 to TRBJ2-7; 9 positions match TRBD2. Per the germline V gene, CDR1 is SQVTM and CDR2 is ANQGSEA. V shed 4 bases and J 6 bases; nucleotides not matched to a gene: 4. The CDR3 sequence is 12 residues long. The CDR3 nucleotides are TGCAGCGTTGGGGGACTAGCTTCCGAGCAGTACTTC. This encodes CSVGGLASEQYF.

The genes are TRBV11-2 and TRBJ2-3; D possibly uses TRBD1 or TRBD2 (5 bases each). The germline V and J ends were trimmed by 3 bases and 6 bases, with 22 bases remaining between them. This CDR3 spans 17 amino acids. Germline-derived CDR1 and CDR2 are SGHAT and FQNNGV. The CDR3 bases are TGTGCCAGCAGCTTCCCCACGGCGCCTTGGGGGTCGGATACGCAGTATTTT. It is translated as CASSFPTAPWGSDTQYF. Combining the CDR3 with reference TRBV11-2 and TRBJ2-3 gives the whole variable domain EAGVAQSPRYKIIEKRQSVAFWCNPISGHATLYWYQQILGQGPKLLIQFQNNGVVDDSQLPKDRFSAERLKGVDSTLKIQPAKLEDSAVYLCASSFPTAPWGSDTQYFGPGTRLTVL.

CDR3 sequence reads: CSALQSRTQYF. The CDR3, as DNA: TGCAGTGCCCTACAGTCGCGGACCCAGTACTTC. The chain is built from TRBV20-1 and TRBJ2-5; D is unclear. Trimming took off 6 bases at V and 7 bases at J, with 12 bases between the two ends. The germline V gene has CDR1 DFQATT and CDR2 SNEGSKA (reference sequence). The CDR3 length is 11 residues.

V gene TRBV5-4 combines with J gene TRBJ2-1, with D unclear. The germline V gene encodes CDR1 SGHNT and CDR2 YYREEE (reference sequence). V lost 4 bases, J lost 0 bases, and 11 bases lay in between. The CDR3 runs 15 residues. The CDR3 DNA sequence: TGTGCCAGCAGCCCCGCACAGAGCTCCTACAATGAGCAGTTCTTC. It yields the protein CASSPAQSSYNEQFF. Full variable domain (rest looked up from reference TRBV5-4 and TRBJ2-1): ETGVTQSPTHLIKTRGQQVTLRCSSQSGHNTVSWYQQALGQGPQFIFQYYREEENGRGNFPPRFSGLQFPNYSSELNVNALELDDSALYLCASSPAQSSYNEQFFGPGTRLTVL.

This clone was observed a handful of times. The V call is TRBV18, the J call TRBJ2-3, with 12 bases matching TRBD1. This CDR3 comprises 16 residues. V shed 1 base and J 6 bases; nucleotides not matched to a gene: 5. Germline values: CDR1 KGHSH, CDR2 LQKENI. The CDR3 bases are TGTGCCAGCTCACCACTGGGACAGGGGGCACGCGATACGCAGTATTTT. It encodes CASSPLGQGARDTQYF.

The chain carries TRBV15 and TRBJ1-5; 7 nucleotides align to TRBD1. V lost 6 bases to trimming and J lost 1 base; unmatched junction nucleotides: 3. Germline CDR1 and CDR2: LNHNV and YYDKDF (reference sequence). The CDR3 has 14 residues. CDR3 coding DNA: TGTGCCACCAGTAGGGACAGCAGCAATCAGCCCCAGCATTTT. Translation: CATSRDSSNQPQHF.

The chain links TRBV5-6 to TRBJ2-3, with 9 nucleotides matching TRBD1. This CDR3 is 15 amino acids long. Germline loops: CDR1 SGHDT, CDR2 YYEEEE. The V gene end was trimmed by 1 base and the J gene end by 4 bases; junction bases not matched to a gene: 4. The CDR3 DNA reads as TGTGCCAGCAGCTTGTTGGGACAGGGATCAGATACGCAGTATTTT. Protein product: CASSLLGQGSDTQYF. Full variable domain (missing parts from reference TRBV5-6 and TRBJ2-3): DAGVTQSPTHLIKTRGQQVTLRCSPKSGHDTVSWYQQALGQGPQFIFQYYEEEERQRGNFPDRFSGHQFPNYSSELNVNALLLGDSALYLCASSLLGQGSDTQYFGPGTRLTVL.

DNA of the CDR3: TGTGCCAGCAGCCTGGGGGGGGCTTATGGCTACACCTTC. It is translated as CASSLGGAYGYTF. The rearrangement joins TRBV11-2 to TRBJ1-2; tentative D call: TRBD1 (6 bases). The germline V gene has CDR1 SGHAT and CDR2 FQNNGV. V lost 5 bases to trimming and J lost 5 bases, with 12 bases between them. The CDR3 contains 13 residues.

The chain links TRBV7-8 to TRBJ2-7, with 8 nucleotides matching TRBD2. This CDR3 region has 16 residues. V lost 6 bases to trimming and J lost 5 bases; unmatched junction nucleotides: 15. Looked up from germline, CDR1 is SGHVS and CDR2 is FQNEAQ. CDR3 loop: CASSQGLAWGSDEQYF. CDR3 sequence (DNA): TGTGCCAGCAGTCAAGGACTAGCCTGGGGGTCCGACGAGCAGTACTTC.

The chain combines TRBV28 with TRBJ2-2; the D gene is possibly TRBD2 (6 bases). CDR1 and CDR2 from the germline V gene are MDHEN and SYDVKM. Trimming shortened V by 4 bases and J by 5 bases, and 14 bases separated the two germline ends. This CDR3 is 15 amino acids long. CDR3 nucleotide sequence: TGTGCCAGCAGTTCCCGGGCCGGGAGAACCGGGGAGCTGTTTTTT. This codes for CASSSRAGRTGELFF.

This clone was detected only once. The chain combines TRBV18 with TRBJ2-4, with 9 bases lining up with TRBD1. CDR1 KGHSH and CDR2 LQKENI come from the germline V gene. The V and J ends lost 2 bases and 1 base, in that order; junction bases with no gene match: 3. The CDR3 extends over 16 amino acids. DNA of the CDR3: TGTGCCAGCTCACCAACAGGGGGCATGGCCAAAAACATTCAGTACTTC. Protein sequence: CASSPTGGMAKNIQYF. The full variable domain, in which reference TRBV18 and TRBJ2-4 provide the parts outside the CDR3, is NAGVMQNPRHLVRRRGQEARLRCSPMKGHSHVYWYRQLPEEGLKFMVYLQKENIIDESGMPKERFSAEFPKEGPSILRIQQVVRGDSAAYFCASSPTGGMAKNIQYFGAGTRLSVL.

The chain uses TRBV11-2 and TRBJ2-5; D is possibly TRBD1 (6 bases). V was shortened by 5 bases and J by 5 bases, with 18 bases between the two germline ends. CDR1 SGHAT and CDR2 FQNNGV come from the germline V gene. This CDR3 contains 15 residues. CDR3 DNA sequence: TGTGCCAGCAGCACTGAAGACAGGACCCGGGAGACCCAGTACTTC. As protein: CASSTEDRTRETQYF. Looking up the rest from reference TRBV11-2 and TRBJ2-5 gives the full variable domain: EAGVAQSPRYKIIEKRQSVAFWCNPISGHATLYWYQQILGQGPKLLIQFQNNGVVDDSQLPKDRFSAERLKGVDSTLKIQPAKLEDSAVYLCASSTEDRTRETQYFGPGTRLLVL.

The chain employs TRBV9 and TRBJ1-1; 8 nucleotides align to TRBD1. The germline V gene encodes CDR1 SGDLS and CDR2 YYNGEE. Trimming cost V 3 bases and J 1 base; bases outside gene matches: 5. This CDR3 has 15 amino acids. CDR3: CASSETGVGNTEAFF. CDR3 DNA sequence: TGTGCCAGCAGCGAGACAGGGGTTGGGAACACTGAAGCTTTCTTT.

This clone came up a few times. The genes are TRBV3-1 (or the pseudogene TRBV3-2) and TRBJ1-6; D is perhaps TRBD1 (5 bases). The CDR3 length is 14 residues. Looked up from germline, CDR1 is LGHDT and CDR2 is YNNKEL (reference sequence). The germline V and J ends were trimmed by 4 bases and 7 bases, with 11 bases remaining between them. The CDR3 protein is CASSLRVGNSPLHF. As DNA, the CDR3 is TGTGCCAGCAGCCTCAGGGTGGGAAATTCACCCCTCCACTTT.

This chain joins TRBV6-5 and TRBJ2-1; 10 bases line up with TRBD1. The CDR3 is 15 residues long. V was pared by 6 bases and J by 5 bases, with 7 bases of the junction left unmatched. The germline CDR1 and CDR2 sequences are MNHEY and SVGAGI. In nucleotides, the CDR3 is TGTGCCAGCAGGAAGACAGGGGGCGTGAACAATGAGCAGTTCTTC. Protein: CASRKTGGVNNEQFF.

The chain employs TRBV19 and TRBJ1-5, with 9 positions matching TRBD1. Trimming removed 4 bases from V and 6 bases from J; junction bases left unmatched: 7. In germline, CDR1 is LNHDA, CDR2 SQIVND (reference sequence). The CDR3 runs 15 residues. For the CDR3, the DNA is TGTGCCAGTAGTACCACAGGGGGCCGAGGTCAGCCCCAGCATTTT. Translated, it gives CASSTTGGRGQPQHF.